Listed here are 9 T cell receptor beta chains from one sample, sequenced in a study of long-term antiretroviral therapy in people with HIV. Survey-level resolution applied to immunoSEQ assay v3.0. Some clones are missing from TCRdb's copy, which holds only in-frame ones; the method was immunoSEQ multiplex PCR. The data contain approximately 17,000 clones, 80% of them singletons. The sample consisted of unsorted PBMCs, taken 0.1 years before starting antiretroviral therapy. Receptors were obtained from a man aged 18 to 30 with HIV.

J is TRBJ1-2 and V is TRBV19; a possible D gene is TRBD1 (5 bases). In germline, CDR1 is LNHDA, CDR2 SQIVND (reference sequence). V lost 4 bases and J 4 bases, leaving 13 bases between the germline ends. The CDR3 extends over 14 amino acids. As DNA, the CDR3 is TGTGCCAGTAGTACAGGGACGGGCTCCTATGGCTACACCTTC. This gives the protein CASSTGTGSYGYTF.

The CDR3 nucleotides are TGTGCCAGCAGCTTGGGGCTAGTTCGAACCGGGGAGCTGTTTTTT. It codes for CASSLGLVRTGELFF. This chain joins TRBV7-8 and TRBJ2-2; a possible D gene is TRBD1 (5 bases). Between the trimmed V and J ends, which lost 3 bases and 5 bases, there was a span of 13 bases. CDR1 and CDR2 (germline): SGHVS, FQNEAQ. The CDR3 loop spans 15 amino acids.

This chain connects TRBV28 to TRBJ2-7; D might be TRBD1 (6 bases). Looked up from germline, CDR1 is MDHEN and CDR2 is SYDVKM. The CDR3 runs to 14 residues. Trimming stripped 3 bases from V and 3 bases from J, with 12 bases between. The CDR3 region has the DNA TGTGCCAGCAGTTTGGGACAAGGGAGCTACGAGCAGTACTTC. Amino acids: CASSLGQGSYEQYF.

The rearrangement links TRBV7-9 to TRBJ1-2; D gene uncertain. This CDR3 is 13 amino acids long. CDR1 SEHNR and CDR2 FQNEAQ come from the germline V gene (reference sequence). V lost 0 bases, J lost 2 bases, and 4 bases lay in between. The CDR3 here is CASSLAANYGYTF. As DNA, the CDR3 is TGTGCCAGCAGCTTAGCGGCCAACTATGGCTACACCTTC. Using reference TRBV7-9 and TRBJ1-2 for the parts outside the CDR3, the full variable domain is DTGVSQNPRHKITKRGQNVTFRCDPISEHNRLYWYRQTLGQGPEFLTYFQNEAQLEKSRLLSDRFSAERPKGSFSTLEIQRTEQGDSAMYLCASSLAANYGYTFGSGTRLTVV.

The rearrangement links TRBV2 to TRBJ2-5, with 8 bases that match TRBD1. V shed 2 bases and J 1 base; nucleotides not matched to a gene: 9. The CDR3 covers 17 residues. The germline gives CDR1 SNHLY, CDR2 FYNNEI. The CDR3 nucleotides read TGTGCCAGCAGTGAATTCAGGGGGCGTAGGTTCCAAGAGACCCAGTACTTC. Translating it yields CASSEFRGRRFQETQYF. Together with reference TRBV2 and TRBJ2-5, the CDR3 gives the full variable domain: EPEVTQTPSHQVTQMGQEVILRCVPISNHLYFYWYRQILGQKVEFLVSFYNNEISEKSEIFDDQFSVERPDGSNFTLKIRSTKLEDSAMYFCASSEFRGRRFQETQYFGPGTRLLVL.

The V gene is TRBV6-1, the J gene TRBJ2-7; TRBD2 matches 9 bases. This CDR3 comprises 15 residues. Per germline, CDR1 MNHNS and CDR2 SASEGT. The ends lost 0 bases at V and 4 bases at J; junction bases unmatched: 4. The CDR3 here is CASSEADSGRYEQYF. The CDR3 DNA reads as TGTGCCAGCAGTGAAGCTGATAGCGGGAGATACGAGCAGTACTTC.

The chain links TRBV6-1 to TRBJ2-7; D might be TRBD1 (5 bases). Germline V gene sequence: CDR1 MNHNS, CDR2 SASEGT. Trimming cost V 1 base and J 2 bases, with 6 bases left between them. This CDR3 contains 13 residues. The CDR3 DNA reads TGTGCCAGCAGTGAAGGACAGCCCTACGAGCAGTACTTC. This gives the protein CASSEGQPYEQYF.

The genes are TRBV6-5 and TRBJ2-7; D perhaps matches TRBD2 (5 bases). The CDR3 has 14 residues. Germline lookup yields CDR1 MNHEY and CDR2 SVGAGI. V lost 4 bases and J lost 1, with 11 bases in between. Here the CDR3 DNA reads TGTGCCAGCAGTTCCTCGAGGGATTCCTACGAGCAGTACTTC. Encoded protein: CASSSSRDSYEQYF.

This sequence joins TRBV28 and TRBJ1-2; D may be TRBD1 (6 bases). The germline gives CDR1 MDHEN, CDR2 SYDVKM. The CDR3 covers 13 residues. Trimming stripped 6 bases from V and 3 bases from J, with 11 bases between. This CDR3 is CASSSNRDYGYTF. CDR3 DNA: TGTGCCAGCAGCTCAAACAGGGACTATGGCTACACCTTC.